This record covers a single T cell receptor (beta chain). This specimen belongs to a study of T cells in localized non-small cell lung cancer. Germline CDR1 is MDHEN and CDR2 is SYDVKM. Trimming removed 2 bases at V and 7 bases at J, with 3 bases between. This CDR3 contains 11 residues. Profiled with immunoSEQ multiplex PCR; TCRdb holds only in-frame clones, not every one. The sample lists 21,000 or so clones, over 75% occurring once. The source material was PBMCs, sampled before any cancer treatment. This clonotype was obtained from a woman aged 40 to 75 with stage II squamous cell lung carcinoma. This chain joins TRBV28 and TRBJ2-1; D unclear. The CDR3 bases are TGTGCCAGCAGTTTAGCAAATGAGCAGTTCTTC. It translates to CASSLANEQFF.